Ten or more counts support the clone carrying this T cell receptor (beta chain). Its antigen is unknown. The data stem from a study of T cells in Graves' hyperthyroidism and ophthalmopathy. Study at large: Peripheral blood was acquired at first diagnosis, ahead of any therapy whatsoever.

TCR beta CDR3 sequences were amplified from RNA transcripts. During a first-round RT-PCR of the TCR CDR3, the HTBI primer set was used. MiXCR, applied by TCRdb to the multiplex PCR reads, yields one record per CDR3 protein. The table lists hundreds of thousands of distinct CDR3 sequences, 13% to 15% of them singletons. Looked up from germline, CDR1 is KGHSH and CDR2 is LQKENI. Trimming shortened V by 5 bases and J by 5 bases, and 15 bases separated the two germline ends. The CDR3 sequence is 14 residues long. Findings of the study overall: Blood also showed most of the thyroid clonotypes that were expanded above 0.001. Ophthalmopathy and stable hyperthyroidism were told apart by a 13 V-J model. A median around 5.9 months before onset, the model predicted ophthalmopathy.

The TCR sequence derives from a woman in her late teens or twenties with Graves' hyperthyroidism. The chain joins TRBV18 to TRBJ1-2; no reliable D call. Sequences were obtained from blood. CDR3 amino acids: CASSDDGVGYGYTF. CDR3 bases: TGTGCCAGCTCAGACGACGGGGTAGGGTATGGCTACACCTTC.